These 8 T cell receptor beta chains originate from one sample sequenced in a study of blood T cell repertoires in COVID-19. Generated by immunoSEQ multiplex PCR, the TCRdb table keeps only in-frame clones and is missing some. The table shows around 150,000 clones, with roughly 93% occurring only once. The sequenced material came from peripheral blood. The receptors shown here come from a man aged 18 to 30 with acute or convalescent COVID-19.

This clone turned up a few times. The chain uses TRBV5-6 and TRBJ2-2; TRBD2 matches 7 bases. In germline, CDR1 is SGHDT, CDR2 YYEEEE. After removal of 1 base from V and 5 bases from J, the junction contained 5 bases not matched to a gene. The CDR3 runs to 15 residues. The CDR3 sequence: CASSLYSSGTGELFF. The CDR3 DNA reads TGTGCCAGCAGCTTGTATTCTAGCGGAACCGGGGAGCTGTTTTTT.

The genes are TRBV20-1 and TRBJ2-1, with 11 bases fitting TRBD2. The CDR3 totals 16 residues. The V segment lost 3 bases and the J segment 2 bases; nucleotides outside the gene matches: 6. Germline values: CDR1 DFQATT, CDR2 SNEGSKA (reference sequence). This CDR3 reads CSASYIAGGPYNEQFF. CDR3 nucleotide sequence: TGCAGTGCTAGTTATATAGCGGGAGGGCCCTACAATGAGCAGTTCTTC.

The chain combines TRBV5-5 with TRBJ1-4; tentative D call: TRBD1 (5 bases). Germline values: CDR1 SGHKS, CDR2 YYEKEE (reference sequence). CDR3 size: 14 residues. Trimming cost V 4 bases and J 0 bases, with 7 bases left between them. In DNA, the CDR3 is TGTGCCAGCAGCAAGGGGCCAACTAATGAAAAACTGTTTTTT. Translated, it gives CASSKGPTNEKLFF. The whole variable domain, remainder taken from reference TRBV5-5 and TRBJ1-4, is DAGVTQSPTHLIKTRGQQVTLRCSPISGHKSVSWYQQVLGQGPQFIFQYYEKEERGRGNFPDRFSARQFPNYSSELNVNALLLGDSALYLCASSKGPTNEKLFFGSGTQLSVL.

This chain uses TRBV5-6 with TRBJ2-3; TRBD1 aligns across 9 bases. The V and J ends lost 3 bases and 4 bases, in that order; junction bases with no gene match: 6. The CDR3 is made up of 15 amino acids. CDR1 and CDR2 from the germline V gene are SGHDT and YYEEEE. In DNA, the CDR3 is TGTGCCAGCAGCTATCCGGGACAGGGCTCAGATACGCAGTATTTT. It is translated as CASSYPGQGSDTQYF. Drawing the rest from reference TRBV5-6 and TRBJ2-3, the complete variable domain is DAGVTQSPTHLIKTRGQQVTLRCSPKSGHDTVSWYQQALGQGPQFIFQYYEEEERQRGNFPDRFSGHQFPNYSSELNVNALLLGDSALYLCASSYPGQGSDTQYFGPGTRLTVL.

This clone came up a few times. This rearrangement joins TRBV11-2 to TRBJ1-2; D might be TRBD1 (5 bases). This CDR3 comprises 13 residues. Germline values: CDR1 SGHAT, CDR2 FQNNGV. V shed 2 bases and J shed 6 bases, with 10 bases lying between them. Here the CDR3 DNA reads TGTGCCAGCAGCTTAATGGCAGGGAATGGCTACACCTTC. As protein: CASSLMAGNGYTF. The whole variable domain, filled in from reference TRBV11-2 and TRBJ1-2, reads EAGVAQSPRYKIIEKRQSVAFWCNPISGHATLYWYQQILGQGPKLLIQFQNNGVVDDSQLPKDRFSAERLKGVDSTLKIQPAKLEDSAVYLCASSLMAGNGYTFGSGTRLTVV.

The CDR3 is CSDAGETYNSPLHF. Here the CDR3 DNA reads TGCAGCGATGCAGGGGAAACCTATAATTCACCCCTCCACTTT. The rearrangement joins TRBV29-1 to TRBJ1-6; D might be TRBD1 (6 bases). Germline V gives CDR1 SQVTM, CDR2 ANQGSEA. The CDR3 totals 14 residues. Trimming shortened V by 7 bases and J by 2 bases, and 12 bases separated the two germline ends.

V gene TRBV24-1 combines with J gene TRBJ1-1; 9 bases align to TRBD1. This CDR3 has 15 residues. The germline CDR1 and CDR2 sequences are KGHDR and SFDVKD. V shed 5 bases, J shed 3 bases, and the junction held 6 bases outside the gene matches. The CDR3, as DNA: TGTGCCACCAGTGCGGGACAGGGATTTGACACTGAAGCTTTCTTT. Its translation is CATSAGQGFDTEAFF.

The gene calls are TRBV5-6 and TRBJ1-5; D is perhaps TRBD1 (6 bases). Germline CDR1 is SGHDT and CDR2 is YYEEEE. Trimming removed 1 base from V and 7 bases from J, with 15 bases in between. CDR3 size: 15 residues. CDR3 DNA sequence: TGTGCCAGCAGCTTGACAGGGAGATGGGGGCAGCCCCAGCATTTT. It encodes CASSLTGRWGQPQHF.